These T cell receptor beta chains were read from a single sample in a study of cytomegalovirus exposure and HLA in healthy donors. Repertoires were generated with immunoSEQ multiplex PCR, while TCRdb's copy carries only in-frame clones and drops some. The data hold about 180,000 clones, with roughly 77% observed a single time. The sequenced sample consisted of PBMCs. The receptors were sampled from a woman aged 45 to 65 in good health and CMV-seropositive. The CDR3 runs from the conserved cysteine through the conserved F or W. The D gene is left open where the match is weak. Some rows have no size entry. The others give once, few or many, or a class for an expanded clone.

v_call: TRBV28; j_call: TRBJ2-7; clone_size: -; d_call: -; cdr3_nt: TGTGCCAGCAGCCCGAACAGGGACGAGCAGTACTTC; cdr3_aa: CASSPNRDEQYF
v_call: TRBV7-2; j_call: TRBJ2-3; clone_size: -; d_call: -; cdr3_nt: TGTGCCAGCAGCCCCCGACGGTCTCGGGGGGCAGGAGATACGCAGTATTTT; cdr3_aa: CASSPRRSRGAGDTQYF
v_call: TRBV5-1; j_call: TRBJ2-7; clone_size: -; d_call: TRBD1; cdr3_nt: TGCGCCAGCAGCCGAGGACAGGGCATCCGCGAGCAGTACTTC; cdr3_aa: CASSRGQGIREQYF
v_call: TRBV29-1; j_call: TRBJ2-1; clone_size: -; d_call: TRBD2; cdr3_nt: TGCAGCGTTGATCCGGACTGGGCTAGCGGGAGTAATGAGCAGTTCTTC; cdr3_aa: CSVDPDWASGSNEQFF
v_call: TRBV29-1; j_call: TRBJ1-3; clone_size: -; d_call: -; cdr3_nt: TGCAGCGTCTCCCCAGGGGCTGGAAACACCATATATTTT; cdr3_aa: CSVSPGAGNTIYF
v_call: TRBV5-5; j_call: TRBJ1-1; clone_size: -; d_call: -; cdr3_nt: TGTGCCAGCAGATCCGACTTGAACACTGAAGCTTTCTTT; cdr3_aa: CASRSDLNTEAFF
v_call: TRBV27; j_call: TRBJ2-5; clone_size: -; d_call: TRBD2; cdr3_nt: TGTGCCAGCAGTTTGTCGGTAGCGGGGGGCCAGGGGGAGACCCAGTACTTC; cdr3_aa: CASSLSVAGGQGETQYF
v_call: TRBV27; j_call: TRBJ1-6; clone_size: -; d_call: -; cdr3_nt: TGTGCCAGCAGTTTATTGGGCAGGGAAGATTCACCCCTCCACTTT; cdr3_aa: CASSLLGREDSPLHF
v_call: TRBV28; j_call: TRBJ2-7; clone_size: -; d_call: -; cdr3_nt: TGTGCCAGCAGTTCTATCCGGGGGAGCATCGACGAGCAGTACTTC; cdr3_aa: CASSSIRGSIDEQYF
v_call: TRBV5-4; j_call: TRBJ1-3; clone_size: -; d_call: -; cdr3_nt: TGTGCCAGCAGCTTGGCCGCGGGCACCTCTGGAAACACCATATATTTT; cdr3_aa: CASSLAAGTSGNTIYF
v_call: TRBV5-5; j_call: TRBJ2-5; clone_size: -; d_call: TRBD1; cdr3_nt: TGTGCCAGCAGCCCGGGACAGATTCAAGAGACCCAGTACTTC; cdr3_aa: CASSPGQIQETQYF
v_call: TRBV4-3; j_call: TRBJ1-1; clone_size: few; d_call: -; cdr3_nt: TGCGCCAGCAGCCAAGATTGGGCAGGGATCGGCCCTGAAGCTTTCTTT; cdr3_aa: CASSQDWAGIGPEAFF
v_call: TRBV27; j_call: TRBJ1-1; clone_size: -; d_call: -; cdr3_nt: TGTGCCAGCAGTTCTGGCCTCCAAAACACTGAAGCTTTCTTT; cdr3_aa: CASSSGLQNTEAFF
v_call: TRBV7-2; j_call: TRBJ1-2; clone_size: few; d_call: -; cdr3_nt: TGTGCCAGCAGCTTTAGGGGGAGCTATGGCTACACCTTC; cdr3_aa: CASSFRGSYGYTF
v_call: TRBV18; j_call: TRBJ1-6; clone_size: -; d_call: TRBD1; cdr3_nt: TGTGCCAGCTCACCAGGACAGGGGTATAATTCACCCCTCCACTTT; cdr3_aa: CASSPGQGYNSPLHF
v_call: TRBV6-6; j_call: TRBJ1-2; clone_size: -; d_call: TRBD1; cdr3_nt: TGTGCCAGCAGTCGACAGGGAGCAGGCAGCTATGGCTACACCTTC; cdr3_aa: CASSRQGAGSYGYTF
v_call: TRBV21-1; j_call: TRBJ2-7; clone_size: -; d_call: -; cdr3_nt: TGTGCCAGCAGCTCACGGGAATACTTATGGACTAGCGGGGCTCTCTACGAGCAGTACTTC; cdr3_aa: CASSSREYLWTSGALYEQYF
v_call: TRBV7-6; j_call: TRBJ1-3; clone_size: -; d_call: -; cdr3_nt: TGTGCCAGCAGCCCCTACGCGACAGTCTCTGGAAACACCATATATTTT; cdr3_aa: CASSPYATVSGNTIYF
v_call: TRBV9; j_call: TRBJ2-5; clone_size: -; d_call: -; cdr3_nt: TGTGCCAGCAGCGTTAGGGGGGGCCGGCAAGAGACCCAGTACTTC; cdr3_aa: CASSVRGGRQETQYF
v_call: TRBV9; j_call: TRBJ1-2; clone_size: -; d_call: -; cdr3_nt: TGTGCCAGCAGCTTCGAACAGGGAGCAGCTAACTATGGCTACACCTTC; cdr3_aa: CASSFEQGAANYGYTF
v_call: TRBV29-1; j_call: TRBJ2-7; clone_size: few; d_call: TRBD1; cdr3_nt: TGCAGCGTTTCCCCGGGACAGGGGAACGAGCAGTACTTC; cdr3_aa: CSVSPGQGNEQYF
v_call: TRBV29-1; j_call: TRBJ2-3; clone_size: -; d_call: -; cdr3_nt: TGCAGCGTCCAAGACATTCTAGCGAGAGGCACAGATACGCAGTATTTT; cdr3_aa: CSVQDILARGTDTQYF
v_call: TRBV4-1; j_call: TRBJ2-7; clone_size: -; d_call: TRBD2; cdr3_nt: TGCGCCAGCAGCCAGGCCTTAGCGGGGGGGTCCTACGAGCAGTACTTC; cdr3_aa: CASSQALAGGSYEQYF
v_call: TRBV2; j_call: TRBJ2-5; clone_size: few; d_call: TRBD2; cdr3_nt: TGTGCCAGCAGTGAGGATCGGGGGGGGACTCAAGAGACCCAGTACTTC; cdr3_aa: CASSEDRGGTQETQYF
v_call: TRBV27; j_call: TRBJ1-5; clone_size: few; d_call: TRBD1; cdr3_nt: TGTGCCAGCAGTCCGTCCGGGACAGTGAGCAATCAGCCCCAGCATTTT; cdr3_aa: CASSPSGTVSNQPQHF
v_call: TRBV28; j_call: TRBJ2-4; clone_size: -; d_call: -; cdr3_nt: TGTGCCAGCAGTTGGTCGGGGGCCAAAAACATTCAGTACTTC; cdr3_aa: CASSWSGAKNIQYF
v_call: TRBV7-6; j_call: TRBJ1-1; clone_size: -; d_call: -; cdr3_nt: TGTGCCAGCAGCTTAGACAGCTACACTGAAGCTTTCTTT; cdr3_aa: CASSLDSYTEAFF
v_call: TRBV28; j_call: TRBJ2-2; clone_size: -; d_call: -; cdr3_nt: TGTGCCAGTGTCCAAGTAAGGGGGACCGGGGAGCTGTTTTTT; cdr3_aa: CASVQVRGTGELFF
v_call: TRBV28; j_call: TRBJ1-4; clone_size: once; d_call: -; cdr3_nt: TGTGCCAGCAGTTTTCGCGGTAGGGGCCCTCTTGATGAAAAACTGTTTTTT; cdr3_aa: CASSFRGRGPLDEKLFF
v_call: TRBV5-1; j_call: TRBJ1-5; clone_size: few; d_call: -; cdr3_nt: TGCGCCAGCAGCTTGGGGGATTTTCAGGGCGGTCAGCCCCAGCATTTT; cdr3_aa: CASSLGDFQGGQPQHF
v_call: TRBV27; j_call: TRBJ1-6; clone_size: few; d_call: -; cdr3_nt: TGTGCCAGCAGTTTCCTGTTCTCCGGGAATTCACCCCTCCACTTT; cdr3_aa: CASSFLFSGNSPLHF
v_call: TRBV5-1; j_call: TRBJ1-5; clone_size: -; d_call: TRBD1; cdr3_nt: TGCGCCAGCAGCTCCGGACAGGGAGGTCAGCCCCAGCATTTT; cdr3_aa: CASSSGQGGQPQHF
v_call: TRBV5-5; j_call: TRBJ1-2; clone_size: once; d_call: -; cdr3_nt: TGTGCCAGCAGCTTGGCCAGGGGAGGGGATGGCTACACCTTC; cdr3_aa: CASSLARGGDGYTF
v_call: TRBV5-5; j_call: TRBJ1-5; clone_size: -; d_call: -; cdr3_nt: TGTGCCAGCAGCTTGTATGGGGGGTTGAGCAATCAGCCCCAGCATTTT; cdr3_aa: CASSLYGGLSNQPQHF
v_call: TRBV7-8; j_call: TRBJ1-4; clone_size: -; d_call: TRBD1; cdr3_nt: TGTGCCAGCAGCTTGAGGACAGGGGCGGGTGAAAAACTGTTTTTT; cdr3_aa: CASSLRTGAGEKLFF
v_call: TRBV7-8; j_call: TRBJ1-1; clone_size: -; d_call: -; cdr3_nt: TGTGCCAGCAGCTTCCGACAGGTGAACACTGAAGCTTTCTTT; cdr3_aa: CASSFRQVNTEAFF
v_call: TRBV28; j_call: TRBJ2-7; clone_size: -; d_call: -; cdr3_nt: TGTGCCAGCAGTTTCGTCTCCTACGAGCAGTACTTC; cdr3_aa: CASSFVSYEQYF
v_call: TRBV29-1; j_call: TRBJ1-1; clone_size: -; d_call: -; cdr3_nt: TGCAGCGTTGAACTGGGGGCTGTCACTGAAGCTTTCTTT; cdr3_aa: CSVELGAVTEAFF
v_call: TRBV29-1; j_call: TRBJ2-4; clone_size: -; d_call: -; cdr3_nt: TGCAGCGCCCGAACAGTCCGGGGGAACATTCAGTACTTC; cdr3_aa: CSARTVRGNIQYF
v_call: TRBV28; j_call: TRBJ2-1; clone_size: -; d_call: TRBD2; cdr3_nt: TGTGCCAGCAGTTTAGGGGGACTAGCGGGGATCTATGAGCAGTTCTTC; cdr3_aa: CASSLGGLAGIYEQFF
v_call: TRBV6-6; j_call: TRBJ2-3; clone_size: -; d_call: -; cdr3_nt: TGTGCCAGCAGTTACGCGGGGCGCACAGATACGCAGTATTTT; cdr3_aa: CASSYAGRTDTQYF
v_call: TRBV5-5; j_call: TRBJ1-2; clone_size: -; d_call: -; cdr3_nt: TGTGCCAGCAGCTCGCCGACAGATCCCCCGTTCACCTTC; cdr3_aa: CASSSPTDPPFTF
v_call: TRBV27; j_call: TRBJ2-1; clone_size: -; d_call: -; cdr3_nt: TGTGCCAGCAGCCCCCTTGGGGGGGCTGGGTACAATGAGCAGTTCTTC; cdr3_aa: CASSPLGGAGYNEQFF
v_call: TRBV2; j_call: TRBJ2-5; clone_size: -; d_call: TRBD2; cdr3_nt: TGTGCCAGCAGTGACGCGGCGGGAGAGGAGACCCAGTACTTC; cdr3_aa: CASSDAAGEETQYF
v_call: TRBV6-1; j_call: TRBJ2-7; clone_size: few; d_call: -; cdr3_nt: TGTGCCAGCAGTGTTCAGGGGTTAGGATACGAGCAGTACTTC; cdr3_aa: CASSVQGLGYEQYF
v_call: TRBV7-8; j_call: TRBJ2-3; clone_size: -; d_call: TRBD1; cdr3_nt: TGTGCCAGCAGCTTAGCGCGGGACAGGGGCACAGATACGCAGTATTTT; cdr3_aa: CASSLARDRGTDTQYF
v_call: TRBV27; j_call: TRBJ2-7; clone_size: few; d_call: -; cdr3_nt: TGTGCCAGCAGTTCATGGACAGTCTACGAGCAGTACTTC; cdr3_aa: CASSSWTVYEQYF
v_call: TRBV27; j_call: TRBJ1-1; clone_size: once; d_call: -; cdr3_nt: TGTGCCAGCAGTTTAAGCCGAATGAACACTGAAGCTTTCTTT; cdr3_aa: CASSLSRMNTEAFF
v_call: TRBV5-1; j_call: TRBJ1-1; clone_size: -; d_call: -; cdr3_nt: TGCGCCAGCAGCTTGGGGGACAACCTATTGAACACTGAAGCTTTCTTT; cdr3_aa: CASSLGDNLLNTEAFF
v_call: TRBV2; j_call: TRBJ2-7; clone_size: -; d_call: TRBD1; cdr3_nt: TGTGCCAGCACCCGGGACAGCTACGAGCAGTACTTC; cdr3_aa: CASTRDSYEQYF